This T cell receptor (beta chain) derives from a study of shared clonotypes between healthy human individuals. Study conclusions and caveats: Across four donors, naive CD4 shared about 5%, naive CD8 3% to 3.5%, memory CD4 approximately 2.5%, memory CD8 0.4% to 0.5%.

In germline, CDR1 is SEHNR, CDR2 FQNEAQ (reference sequence). The CDR3 contains 15 residues. V dropped 1 base and J dropped 7; count of bases not matched to a gene: 6. This clone has more than one count but fewer than ten. Its specificity is unknown. All the donors were Caucasian adults who lived in Nashville, Tennessee. The deep-level immunoSEQ assay was used. Repertoires were generated with immunoSEQ multiplex PCR, while TCRdb's copy carries only in-frame clones and drops some. Here the sample spans about 980,000 clones, more than 75% being singletons. This clonotype was sampled from a man in his late teens or twenties in good health. The sample comprised memory CD4+ T cells sorted from blood. Subset specified: CD45RA-negative fraction. The chain employs TRBV7-9 and TRBJ1-5; TRBD1 agrees at 8 bases. The CDR3 protein is CASSLGTAGGQPQHF. CDR3 coding DNA: TGTGCCAGCAGCTTAGGGACGGCAGGGGGCCAGCCCCAGCATTTT.